One sample yielded the 4 T cell receptor beta chains listed below, sequenced in a study of spatial heterogeneity in lung cancer. TCRdb ran MiXCR on the 5' RACE reads and lists one entry per CDR3 protein. In the table there are 20,000 to 25,000 distinct CDR3 sequences, 4.5% to 5% of which are singletons. The sample's time point: sample taken at primary tumor resection. The study sequenced unsorted whole RNA from tumor, nontumor lung or frozen PBMC. The sequencing here drew on PBMCs, taken at surgery. Receptors were obtained from a male donor with early-stage non-small cell lung cancer.

The chain has TRBV7-3 and TRBJ2-1; D is ambiguous. The germline V gene has CDR1 SGHTA and CDR2 FQGTGA. The germline V and J ends were trimmed by 2 bases and 9 bases, with 11 bases remaining between them. The CDR3 is 13 residues long. The CDR3 protein is CASSLYTRSEQFF. The CDR3 coding sequence is TGTGCCAGCAGCTTATATACCCGGAGTGAGCAGTTCTTC.

This clonotype was counted between two and nine times. The chain is built from TRBV2 and TRBJ2-4; D is perhaps TRBD2 (6 bases). Germline loops: CDR1 SNHLY, CDR2 FYNNEI. This CDR3 has 15 amino acids. The V gene lost 3 bases and the J gene lost 1 base, with 10 bases spanning the gap. The CDR3 sequence is CASSDGGNAKNIQYF. The CDR3 bases are TGTGCCAGCAGTGACGGGGGTAATGCCAAAAACATTCAGTACTTC. Together with reference TRBV2 and TRBJ2-4, the CDR3 gives the full variable domain: EPEVTQTPSHQVTQMGQEVILRCVPISNHLYFYWYRQILGQKVEFLVSFYNNEISEKSEIFDDQFSVERPDGSNFTLKIRSTKLEDSAMYFCASSDGGNAKNIQYFGAGTRLSVL.

This clonotype was recorded at least ten times. This chain uses TRBV4-3 with TRBJ2-2; the match to TRBD2 covers 9 bases. Losses at the gene ends were 1 base for V and 6 bases for J; bases not matched to a gene: 6. From germline, CDR1 is LGHNA and CDR2 YSLEER. The CDR3 runs to 16 residues. The CDR3: CASSQGPGLAAGELFF. The CDR3 DNA reads as TGCGCCAGCAGCCAAGGGCCGGGACTAGCCGCCGGGGAGCTGTTTTTT.

The table lists this clonotype with many counts. This sequence joins TRBV19 and TRBJ2-1, with 10 bases matching TRBD2. With 5 bases clipped from V and 10 bases from J, the junction kept 8 bases outside the gene matches. In germline, CDR1 is LNHDA, CDR2 SQIVND (reference sequence). The CDR3 is 14 residues long. CDR3 DNA sequence: TGTGCCAGTAGTGGTAGCGGGAGGATAGGGGAGCAGTTCTTC. It encodes CASSGSGRIGEQFF.